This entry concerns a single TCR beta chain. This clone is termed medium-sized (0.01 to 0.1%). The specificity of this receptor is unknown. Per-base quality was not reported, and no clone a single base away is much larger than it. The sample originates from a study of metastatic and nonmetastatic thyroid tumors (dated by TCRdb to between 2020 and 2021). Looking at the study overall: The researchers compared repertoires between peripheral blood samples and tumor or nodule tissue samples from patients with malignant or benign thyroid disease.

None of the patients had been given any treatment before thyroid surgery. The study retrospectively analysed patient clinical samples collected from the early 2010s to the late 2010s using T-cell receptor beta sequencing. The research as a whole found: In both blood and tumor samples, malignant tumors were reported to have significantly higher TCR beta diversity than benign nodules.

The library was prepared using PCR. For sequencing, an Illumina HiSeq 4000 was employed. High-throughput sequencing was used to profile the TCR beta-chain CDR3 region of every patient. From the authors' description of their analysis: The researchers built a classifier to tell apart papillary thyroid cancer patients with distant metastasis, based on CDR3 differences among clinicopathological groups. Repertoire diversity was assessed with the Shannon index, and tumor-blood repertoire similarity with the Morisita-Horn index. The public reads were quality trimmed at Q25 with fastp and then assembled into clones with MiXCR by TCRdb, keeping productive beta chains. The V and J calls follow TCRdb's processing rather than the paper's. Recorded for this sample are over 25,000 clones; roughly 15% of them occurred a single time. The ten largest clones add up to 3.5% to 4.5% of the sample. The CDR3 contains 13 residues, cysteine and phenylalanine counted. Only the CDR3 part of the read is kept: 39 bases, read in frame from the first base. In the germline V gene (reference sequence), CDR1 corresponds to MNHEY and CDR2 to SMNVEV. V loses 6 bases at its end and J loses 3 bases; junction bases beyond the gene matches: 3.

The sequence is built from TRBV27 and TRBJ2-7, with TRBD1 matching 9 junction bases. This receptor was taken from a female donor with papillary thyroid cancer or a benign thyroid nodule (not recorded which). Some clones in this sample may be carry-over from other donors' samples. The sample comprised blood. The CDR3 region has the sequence CASRGQGNYEQYF. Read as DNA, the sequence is TGTGCCAGCAGGGGACAGGGTAACTACGAGCAGTACTTC.